The clone carrying this T cell receptor (beta chain) came up many times. Its target is unknown. This sample stems from a study of identical twins. Points from the study as a whole: For cord blood, abundant beta clonotypes had fewer insertions, unlike memory repertoires, which showed none.

MiXCR, applied by TCRdb to the 5' RACE reads, yields one record per CDR3 protein. The sample records roughly 1,500,000 distinct CDR3 sequences, under 35% being singletons. CDR1 and CDR2 from the germline V gene are ENHRY and SYGVKD. The CDR3 is made up of 14 amino acids. V dropped 0 bases and J dropped 2; count of bases not matched to a gene: 0. V usage is TRBV10-3 and J usage is TRBJ1-2; 7 nucleotides line up with TRBD1. The TCR was taken from a newborn girl in good health. The sequencing input was cord blood. This CDR3 is CAISESTGNYGYTF. The CDR3, as DNA: TGTGCCATCAGTGAGTCGACAGGGAACTATGGCTACACCTTC.